These 31 T cell receptor beta chains came from one sample sequenced in a study of T cells in Graves' hyperthyroidism and ophthalmopathy. Amplified TCR beta CDR3 regions derived from RNA transcripts. Using the HTBI primer set, a first-round RT-PCR was run on the TCR CDR3. TCRdb itself ran the multiplex PCR reads through MiXCR, one entry per CDR3 protein. Of about 500,000 distinct CDR3 sequences listed, 17% were seen once; the top ten hold roughly 15%. The material sequenced was blood. The source is a young woman with Graves' ophthalmopathy.

This clonotype was detected many times. V and J are TRBV4-1 and TRBJ2-1; D ambiguous. From germline, CDR1 is MGHRA and CDR2 YSYEKL. This CDR3 has 15 amino acids. V dropped 3 bases and J dropped 6 bases, with 15 bases sitting between them. The CDR3 is CASSQDGFGSNEQFF. CDR3 DNA sequence: TGCGCCAGCAGCCAGGACGGGTTCGGTAGCAATGAGCAGTTCTTC.

This sequence joins TRBV27 and TRBJ2-2, with a possible D match to TRBD1 (5 bases). Germline CDR1 MNHEY, CDR2 SMNVEV (reference sequence). CDR3 length: 13 amino acids. Trimming pared 1 base from V and 7 bases from J, leaving 7 bases between. CDR3 sequence reads: CASSLWGDGELFF. In nucleotides, the CDR3 is TGTGCCAGCAGTTTATGGGGCGACGGGGAGCTGTTTTTT.

This clonotype came up many times. The chain joins TRBV7-2 to TRBJ2-5; 10 bases are shared with TRBD2. The CDR3 is 14 amino acids. Germline V CDR1 and CDR2: SGHTA, FQGNSA. Trimming cost V 6 bases and J 5 bases; bases outside gene matches: 6. The CDR3 DNA is TGTGCCAGCAGAGCGGGAGGGCCGGTGGAGACCCAGTACTTC. Its protein is CASRAGGPVETQYF.

In its sample, this clonotype was seen many times. The CDR3, as DNA: TGCAGCGTTGAAGATCCCGGTCAGCCCCAGCATTTT. Protein product: CSVEDPGQPQHF. The chain couples TRBV29-1 to TRBJ1-5; D remains ambiguous. Trimming left V 0 bases short and J 6 bases short, with 6 bases between. The CDR3 has 12 residues. Germline lookup yields CDR1 SQVTM and CDR2 ANQGSEA.

Ten or more counts support this clonotype. The V and J genes are TRBV6-1 and TRBJ1-1; TRBD1 is a possible D gene (5 bases). CDR1 MNHNS and CDR2 SASEGT come from the germline V gene. The CDR3 runs 17 residues. V dropped 7 bases and J dropped 4 bases, with 25 bases sitting between them. The CDR3 bases are TGTGCCAGCAAAAGATCGGAGCGACCGAGGGGAACCACTGAAGCTTTCTTT. It translates to CASKRSERPRGTTEAFF.

This clonotype was observed a few times. The rearrangement joins TRBV20-1 to TRBJ2-7; 9 nucleotides agree with TRBD1. The CDR3 is made up of 15 amino acids. Germline V lookup: CDR1 DFQATT, CDR2 SNEGSKA (reference sequence). The trim removed 0 bases at V and 0 bases at J, leaving 3 bases unmatched. The DNA for the CDR3 is TGCAGTGCTAGAGATACGGGACAGGGCTCCTACGAGCAGTACTTC. It yields the protein CSARDTGQGSYEQYF.

This clonotype was counted at least ten times. The rearrangement links TRBV28 to TRBJ1-1; D perhaps matches TRBD1 (5 bases). CDR1 is MDHEN and CDR2 is SYDVKM in the germline V gene. The CDR3 has 14 amino acids. Trimming took off 2 bases at V and 5 bases at J, with 12 bases between the two ends. The CDR3 region has the DNA TGTGCCAGCAGTTTAAGGGGCGGGGGAACTGAAGCTTTCTTT. Encoded protein: CASSLRGGGTEAFF. The whole variable domain, remainder taken from reference TRBV28 and TRBJ1-1, is DVKVTQSSRYLVKRTGEKVFLECVQDMDHENMFWYRQDPGLGLRLIYFSYDVKMKEKGDIPEGYSVSREKKERFSLILESASTNQTSMYLCASSLRGGGTEAFFGQGTRLTVV.

This clonotype was recorded a few times. The J gene is TRBJ1-5, the V gene TRBV2; no clear D gene. CDR1 and CDR2 from the germline V gene are SNHLY and FYNNEI. Trimming shortened V by 8 bases and J by 5 bases, and 13 bases separated the two germline ends. The CDR3 loop spans 13 amino acids. As DNA, the CDR3 is TGTGCCAGCTGTCGGACTGACGATCAGCCCCAGCATTTT. This codes for CASCRTDDQPQHF.

The chain links TRBV7-3 to TRBJ2-1, with D possibly being TRBD2 (7 bases). Looked up from germline, CDR1 is SGHTA and CDR2 is FQGTGA. V lost 2 bases and J 11 bases, leaving 19 bases between the germline ends. This CDR3 has 15 residues. Here the CDR3 DNA reads TGTGCCAGCAGCTTAGACGGGGGGACACCTTGGAAGCAGTTCTTC. The encoded protein is CASSLDGGTPWKQFF.

There are many counts of this clonotype. The chain carries TRBV3-1 and TRBJ2-5, with TRBD1 matching over 7 bases. This CDR3 has 14 residues. Germline-derived CDR1 and CDR2 are LGHDT and YNNKEL (reference sequence). Trimming took 7 bases from V and 4 from J; bases not matched to a gene: 9. The CDR3 region has the DNA TGTGCCAGCACCTGGACAGGAGCGGCAGAGACCCAGTACTTC. Translating it yields CASTWTGAAETQYF.

This clonotype was counted at least ten times. The V call is TRBV7-2, the J call TRBJ2-1; 9 positions match TRBD2. The V segment lost 4 bases and the J segment 4 bases; nucleotides outside the gene matches: 5. The CDR3 runs 15 residues. Germline CDR1 reads SGHTA; CDR2 reads FQGNSA. The DNA of the CDR3 is TGTGCCAGCAGCTGGGGACTAGCAGGTTACAATGAGCAGTTCTTC. As protein: CASSWGLAGYNEQFF.

This clonotype has at least ten counts. The CDR3 here is CAWSVDSYGYTF. DNA of the CDR3: TGTGCCTGGAGTGTAGACAGTTATGGCTACACCTTC. The rearrangement uses TRBV30 and TRBJ1-2; tentative D call: TRBD1 (5 bases). V gave up 0 bases and J gave up 5 bases, with 7 bases separating them. From germline, CDR1 is GTSNPN and CDR2 SVGIG (reference sequence). The CDR3 is made up of 12 amino acids.

At least ten counts were recorded for this clonotype. The genes are TRBV3-1 and TRBJ2-3; 13 bases align to TRBD2. Germline values: CDR1 LGHDT, CDR2 YNNKEL (reference sequence). V trimming: 3 bases; J trimming: 9 bases; junction bases outside the gene matches: 9. This CDR3 comprises 16 residues. The CDR3 nucleotides read TGTGCCAGCAGCCACGACGCGGGGACTAGCGGGGAAACGCAGTATTTT. As protein: CASSHDAGTSGETQYF.

The rearrangement uses TRBV5-1 and TRBJ2-3; TRBD2 matches at 13 bases. CDR1 is SGHRS, CDR2 YFSETQ, per germline. Unmatched junction bases numbered 14, after V lost 8 bases and J lost 8 bases. The CDR3 is 16 residues long. The DNA of the CDR3 is TGCGCCAGTTACTGGGGCGGGACTAGCGGGATGGGTACGCAGTATTTT. Translation: CASYWGGTSGMGTQYF.

The V call is TRBV28, the J call TRBJ2-1; D is perhaps TRBD2 (5 bases). There are 10 residues in the CDR3. From germline, CDR1 is MDHEN and CDR2 SYDVKM. The germline V and J ends were trimmed by 9 bases and 15 bases, with 15 bases remaining between them. CDR3: CASLGGRLFF. CDR3 nucleotides: TGTGCCAGTTTGGGTGGGAGACTGTTCTTC.

This chain links TRBV4-1 with TRBJ1-1; D is undetermined. With 4 bases removed from V and 5 bases from J, the gap between germline ends came to 23 bases. CDR3 length: 17 amino acids. The V gene's germline CDR1 is MGHRA and CDR2 YSYEKL. In DNA, the CDR3 is TGCGCCAGCAGCCCTACCCTGAAGGGTCCGAGAGGGACTGAAGCTTTCTTT. Its protein product is CASSPTLKGPRGTEAFF.

The chain links TRBV4-2 to TRBJ2-2; 10 bases fit TRBD2. The V gene's germline CDR1 is LGHNA and CDR2 YNFKEQ. The length of the CDR3 is 17 residues. Unmatched junction bases numbered 10, after V lost 1 base and J lost 8 bases. In DNA form, the CDR3 reads TGTGCCAGCAGCCAAGGATCACTAGCGGGGAGGACAGGGGAGCTGTTTTTT. Protein: CASSQGSLAGRTGELFF.

The table lists this clonotype with a few counts. This rearrangement joins TRBV4-3 to TRBJ2-4; TRBD1 matches 10 bases. The CDR3 has 16 amino acids. Trimming cost V 3 bases and J 0 bases; bases outside gene matches: 2. Germline V gives CDR1 LGHNA, CDR2 YSLEER. This chain's CDR3 is CASSHRQGAAKNIQYF. DNA of the CDR3: TGCGCCAGCAGCCATCGACAGGGGGCAGCCAAAAACATTCAGTACTTC.

This clonotype has at least ten counts. The chain couples TRBV7-6 to TRBJ2-7; the match to TRBD2 covers 14 bases. Per germline, CDR1 SGHVS and CDR2 FNYEAQ. This CDR3 comprises 16 residues. Trimming took 1 base from V and 3 from J; bases not matched to a gene: 2. CDR3 nucleotide sequence: TGTGCCAGCAGCTTAGTCGGGACTAGCGGGGGCTACGAGCAGTACTTC. This codes for CASSLVGTSGGYEQYF.

This clonotype was counted many times. The chain carries TRBV18 and TRBJ2-1; 10 nucleotides align to TRBD1. There are 15 residues in the CDR3. Trimming removed 6 bases from V and 4 bases from J; junction bases left unmatched: 6. Germline V gives CDR1 KGHSH, CDR2 LQKENI. For the CDR3, the DNA is TGTGCCAGCTCTAGAGGGACAGGGGATTACAATGAGCAGTTCTTC. Its protein product is CASSRGTGDYNEQFF.

The chain has TRBV19 and TRBJ1-5, with unresolved D. Germline V gene sequence: CDR1 LNHDA, CDR2 SQIVND (reference sequence). Trimming stripped 10 bases from V and 1 base from J, with 20 bases between. The CDR3 totals 16 residues. CDR3 nucleotide sequence: TGTGCCACCAATTGGGCGGGTGGTGAGAGCAATCAGCCCCAGCATTTT. Amino acid sequence: CATNWAGGESNQPQHF. The full variable domain, with the rest looked up from reference TRBV19 and TRBJ1-5, is DGGITQSPKYLFRKEGQNVTLSCEQNLNHDAMYWYRQDPGQGLRLIYYSQIVNDFQKGDIAEGYSVSREKKESFPLTVTSAQKNPTAFYLCATNWAGGESNQPQHFGDGTRLSIL.

This clonotype came up many times. This sequence joins TRBV11-1 and TRBJ1-2, with D possibly matching TRBD1 (6 bases). Germline assignment: CDR1 SGHAT and CDR2 FQDESV (reference sequence). The length of the CDR3 is 14 residues. V was clipped by 0 bases and J by 5 bases, with 10 bases between them. CDR3 in amino acids: CASSLAGQSYGYTF. CDR3 DNA sequence: TGTGCCAGCAGCTTAGCAGGACAGTCTTATGGCTACACCTTC.

The chain recombines TRBV28 with TRBJ1-4; perhaps TRBD1 as D (5 bases). Between the trimmed V and J ends, which lost 8 bases and 8 bases, there was a span of 12 bases. The CDR3 extends over 12 amino acids. Germline V gene lookup returns CDR1 MDHEN and CDR2 SYDVKM. As DNA, the CDR3 is TGTGCCAGCCAGGGAGTTGGGGAAAAACTGTTTTTT. Protein: CASQGVGEKLFF.

This clonotype was seen more than once but under ten times. V usage is TRBV27 and J usage is TRBJ1-1; TRBD1 aligns across 10 bases. Germline V gene lookup returns CDR1 MNHEY and CDR2 SMNVEV (reference sequence). This CDR3 has 14 residues. V lost 8 bases to trimming and J lost 4 bases; unmatched junction nucleotides: 7. CDR3 DNA: TGTGCCAGCCACCCGGGACAGGGGTTCACTGAAGCTTTCTTT. It yields the protein CASHPGQGFTEAFF.

In this sample, this clonotype turned up many times. The chain recombines TRBV20-1 with TRBJ2-5; 7 positions agree with TRBD1. Trimming took 6 bases from V and 1 from J; bases not matched to a gene: 14. Germline V lookup: CDR1 DFQATT, CDR2 SNEGSKA (reference sequence). This CDR3 is 16 amino acids long. The CDR3 spells CSAHTRQGRFQETQYF. As DNA, the CDR3 is TGCAGTGCCCACACCCGACAGGGCCGTTTCCAAGAGACCCAGTACTTC.

The table lists this clonotype with a few counts. J is TRBJ2-2 and V is TRBV27; TRBD1 matches at 7 bases. Per germline, CDR1 MNHEY and CDR2 SMNVEV (reference sequence). The V segment lost 5 bases and the J segment 3 bases; nucleotides outside the gene matches: 0. This CDR3 spans 13 amino acids. The CDR3 reads CASSGQDTGELFF. CDR3 bases: TGTGCCAGCAGTGGACAGGACACCGGGGAGCTGTTTTTT.

This clonotype has a count of ten or more. The chain carries TRBV5-1 and TRBJ2-3, with 8 nucleotides matching TRBD2. V shed 0 bases and J 3 bases; nucleotides not matched to a gene: 6. Germline CDR1 reads SGHRS; CDR2 reads YFSETQ. The CDR3 has 16 residues. CDR3 loop: CASSLVGLAGTDTQYF. CDR3 coding DNA: TGCGCCAGCAGCTTGGTAGGCCTAGCGGGTACAGATACGCAGTATTTT.

This clonotype is a singleton in its sample. A read error may explain this, as a much larger clone is one base away. This chain links TRBV28 with TRBJ1-2; tentative D call: TRBD1 (6 bases). The CDR3 length is 13 residues. Per germline, CDR1 MDHEN and CDR2 SYDVKM. CDR3 loop: CASSSGTSYGYIF. The CDR3, as DNA: TGTGCCAGCAGTTCCGGGACATCCTATGGCTACATCTTC.

This clonotype was seen at least ten times. This chain connects TRBV6-1 to TRBJ2-7; unclear D gene. From germline, CDR1 is MNHNS and CDR2 SASEGT. V gave up 3 bases and J gave up 1 base, with 10 bases separating them. The CDR3 is made up of 14 amino acids. For the CDR3, the DNA is TGTGCCAGCAGTGACGGCGGAGTGTCCTACGAGCAGTACTTC. This encodes CASSDGGVSYEQYF.

This clonotype was recorded at least ten times. The chain employs TRBV18 and TRBJ1-4; D gene ambiguous. The V gene lost 6 bases and the J gene lost 8 bases, with 13 bases spanning the gap. The CDR3 extends over 13 amino acids. CDR1 KGHSH and CDR2 LQKENI come from the germline V gene. CDR3 in amino acids: CASSPTSGEKLFF. The CDR3 DNA reads TGTGCCAGCTCCCCTACCAGCGGCGAAAAACTGTTTTTT. Full variable domain (remainder filled in from reference TRBV18 and TRBJ1-4): NAGVMQNPRHLVRRRGQEARLRCSPMKGHSHVYWYRQLPEEGLKFMVYLQKENIIDESGMPKERFSAEFPKEGPSILRIQQVVRGDSAAYFCASSPTSGEKLFFGSGTQLSVL.

V and J are TRBV7-6 and TRBJ2-2; perhaps TRBD1 as D (5 bases). With 0 bases removed from V and 0 bases from J, the gap between germline ends came to 11 bases. CDR3 length: 17 residues. Germline lookup yields CDR1 SGHVS and CDR2 FNYEAQ. In nucleotides, the CDR3 is TGTGCCAGCAGCTTAGCAGGGGTTGTGGCGAACACCGGGGAGCTGTTTTTT. It is translated as CASSLAGVVANTGELFF.